These 18 T cell receptor beta chains came from one sample sequenced in a study of T cell responses to AZD1222 COVID-19 vaccine. Clones were read by immunoSEQ multiplex PCR, and TCRdb kept only the in-frame ones, dropping some. This sample has 70,000 or so clones; 80% to 90% occur once, and the top ten carry roughly 6%. The source material was peripheral blood, sampled 28 days after the second AZD1222 dose. The receptors stem from an adult who received the AZD1222 COVID-19 vaccine.

The gene calls are TRBV28 and TRBJ1-3, with 12 positions matching TRBD1. Germline CDR1 MDHEN, CDR2 SYDVKM. V was pared by 4 bases and J by 8 bases, with 6 bases of the junction left unmatched. The CDR3 sequence is 15 residues long. DNA for the CDR3: TGTGCCAGCAGTTCAACGGGACAGGGGGCTTACACCATATATTTT. This translates into CASSSTGQGAYTIYF.

This clone was observed a few times. This chain joins TRBV3-1 (or the pseudogene TRBV3-2) and TRBJ1-1, with no clear D. The CDR3 extends over 14 amino acids. The germline gives CDR1 LGHDT, CDR2 YNNKEL (reference sequence). Deletions cut 4 bases from V and 5 bases from J, with 14 bases between. The CDR3 DNA reads TGTGCCAGCAGCCCCCTAGTGAAGGGAACTGAAGCTTTCTTT. It translates to CASSPLVKGTEAFF.

This chain uses TRBV2 with TRBJ1-4; D unresolved. The CDR3 is 13 amino acids. V was pared by 6 bases and J by 12 bases, with 17 bases between. Germline V gene data show CDR1 as SNHLY and CDR2 as FYNNEI. The chain's CDR3 is CASSSPGQVELFF. The CDR3 DNA is TGTGCCAGCAGCTCCCCCGGCCAGGTCGAACTGTTTTTT.

The chain combines TRBV19 with TRBJ1-3; maybe TRBD1 (6 bases). Germline V gene data show CDR1 as LNHDA and CDR2 as SQIVND (reference sequence). Trimming removed 7 bases from V and 0 bases from J, with 13 bases in between. There are 15 residues in the CDR3. The DNA for the CDR3 is TGTGCCAGTAATCCGACAGGCCCCTCTGGAAACACCATATATTTT. The encoded protein is CASNPTGPSGNTIYF.

The chain uses TRBV3-1 (or the pseudogene TRBV3-2) and TRBJ2-3; D uncertain. Germline V lookup: CDR1 LGHDT, CDR2 YNNKEL (reference sequence). V was trimmed by 5 bases and J by 2 bases, leaving 5 bases between them. The CDR3 has 12 residues. DNA for the CDR3: TGTGCCAGCAGCGAAGTCACAGATACGCAGTATTTT. Its protein product is CASSEVTDTQYF.

The V call is TRBV5-1, the J call TRBJ2-7; no clear D gene. Deletions cut 4 bases from V and 2 bases from J, with 19 bases between. CDR3 length: 16 residues. Per germline, CDR1 SGHRS and CDR2 YFSETQ. The CDR3 is CASSPSSGSPTYEQYF. CDR3 coding DNA: TGCGCCAGCAGCCCTAGTTCAGGATCGCCTACCTACGAGCAGTACTTC.

This chain links TRBV6-5 with TRBJ2-4, with 8 bases that match TRBD1. With V trimmed by 6 bases and J by 2 bases, 3 bases remained unmatched. The germline V gene encodes CDR1 MNHEY and CDR2 SVGAGI. The CDR3 contains 14 residues. CDR3 protein: CASRDRVSKNIQYF. In nucleotides, the CDR3 is TGTGCCAGCAGGGACAGGGTCTCCAAAAACATTCAGTACTTC.

The V and J genes are TRBV4-1 and TRBJ1-5; possibly TRBD1 for D (6 bases). CDR1 is MGHRA, CDR2 YSYEKL, per germline. This CDR3 comprises 17 residues. Trimming cost V 0 bases and J 4 bases, with 16 bases left between them. CDR3 DNA: TGCGCCAGCAGCCAAGATGATCGGGGGCCTGGAAATCAGCCCCAGCATTTT. It is translated as CASSQDDRGPGNQPQHF.

The chain combines TRBV2 with TRBJ2-3; the D is unclear. The length of the CDR3 is 14 residues. Trimming took 2 bases from V and 2 from J, leaving 8 bases between them. Germline lookup yields CDR1 SNHLY and CDR2 FYNNEI. In nucleotides, the CDR3 is TGTGCCAGCAGTGAACTGTTACCCACAGATACGCAGTATTTT. Protein: CASSELLPTDTQYF.

The chain employs TRBV5-4 and TRBJ1-6; 7 bases align to TRBD1. The V segment lost 7 bases and the J segment 7 bases; nucleotides outside the gene matches: 11. The CDR3 runs 15 residues. Germline lookup yields CDR1 SGHNT and CDR2 YYREEE (reference sequence). This chain's CDR3 is CASADRATGNSPLHF. The CDR3 DNA sequence: TGTGCCAGCGCAGACAGGGCTACGGGCAATTCACCCCTCCACTTT.

J is TRBJ1-1 and V is TRBV28, with D perhaps matching TRBD1 (5 bases). Germline CDR1 and CDR2: MDHEN and SYDVKM. This CDR3 has 15 amino acids. Trimming took off 8 bases at V and 6 bases at J, with 22 bases between the two ends. The DNA of the CDR3 is TGTGCCAGCCCTCGAGTGGGGGGGTCTTACTCTGAAGCTTTCTTT. As protein: CASPRVGGSYSEAFF. The complete variable domain, with remaining parts taken from reference TRBV28 and TRBJ1-1, reads DVKVTQSSRYLVKRTGEKVFLECVQDMDHENMFWYRQDPGLGLRLIYFSYDVKMKEKGDIPEGYSVSREKKERFSLILESASTNQTSMYLCASPRVGGSYSEAFFGQGTRLTVV.

The chain links TRBV7-9 to TRBJ1-2, with D possibly matching TRBD1 (6 bases). The germline CDR1 and CDR2 sequences are SEHNR and FQNEAQ (reference sequence). V was pared by 1 base and J by 9 bases, with 18 bases between. This CDR3 has 15 amino acids. The CDR3 sequence: CASSLGETGDYSYTF. In DNA, the CDR3 is TGTGCCAGCAGCTTAGGAGAGACAGGCGACTACAGCTACACCTTC.

The rearrangement links TRBV11-2 to TRBJ2-7, with D possibly matching TRBD2 (5 bases). The V gene's germline CDR1 is SGHAT and CDR2 FQNNGV. CDR3 length: 14 amino acids. V dropped 5 bases and J dropped 0 bases, with 11 bases sitting between them. The CDR3: CASSRNRDSYEQYF. DNA for the CDR3: TGTGCCAGCAGCCGCAACCGGGACTCCTACGAGCAGTACTTC.

The rearrangement uses TRBV30 and TRBJ1-5, with D maybe TRBD1 (6 bases). The germline V gene encodes CDR1 GTSNPN and CDR2 SVGIG (reference sequence). Trimming took off 2 bases at V and 4 bases at J, with 15 bases between the two ends. The CDR3 runs 15 residues. The CDR3 loop is CAWSTTGRGNQPQHF. The CDR3, as DNA: TGTGCCTGGAGTACGACGGGCAGGGGTAATCAGCCCCAGCATTTT.

The J gene is TRBJ2-1, the V gene TRBV7-2, with 9 bases fitting TRBD2. Germline assignment: CDR1 SGHTA and CDR2 FQGNSA. The junction had 11 bases not matched to a gene; V was cut back by 5 bases and J by 9 bases. This CDR3 is built from 15 residues. This chain's CDR3 is CASSISGGPPGEQFF. CDR3 in DNA: TGTGCCAGCAGCATAAGCGGGGGGCCCCCCGGTGAGCAGTTCTTC.

This clone was detected only once. This chain uses TRBV28 with TRBJ1-5; D remains unclear. The CDR3 contains 15 residues. Trimming shortened V by 6 bases and J by 3 bases, and 15 bases separated the two germline ends. Germline assignment: CDR1 MDHEN and CDR2 SYDVKM. CDR3 DNA: TGTGCCAGCAGAAGTCAGAACGGCCCCAATCAGCCCCAGCATTTT. It translates to CASRSQNGPNQPQHF.

The J gene is TRBJ2-1, the V gene TRBV5-1, with D tentatively TRBD1 (8 bases). The CDR3 is 15 residues long. V was cut by 2 bases and J by 1 base, with 10 bases left in between. The germline CDR1 and CDR2 sequences are SGHRS and YFSETQ. CDR3 region: CASSLQGGSYNEQFF. The CDR3 DNA reads TGCGCCAGCAGCTTACAGGGGGGGTCCTACAATGAGCAGTTCTTC.

This clone appeared a single time. The CDR3 sequence: CASSEVWKSSYNEQFF. CDR3 DNA: TGTGCCAGCAGTGAAGTCTGGAAGTCCTCCTACAATGAGCAGTTCTTC. This chain joins TRBV6-1 and TRBJ2-1; D call uncertain. In germline, CDR1 is MNHNS, CDR2 SASEGT. V was shortened by 1 base and J by 0 bases, with 10 bases between the two germline ends. There are 16 residues in the CDR3.